The text below deals with one T cell receptor beta chain. The antigen is unknown. Sorted-subset replicate PCRs used around 0.2 ug DNA, roughly 28,000 T cell genomes. Some clones are missing from TCRdb's copy, which holds only in-frame ones; the method was immunoSEQ multiplex PCR. Among a few million clones, roughly nine tenths were seen once, and the ten largest hold roughly 0.14%. V lost 0 bases and J lost 8, with 17 bases in between. The CDR3 loop spans 15 amino acids. CDR1 is SGDLS and CDR2 is YYNGEE in the germline V gene. This entry is derived from a study of shared clonotypes between healthy human individuals. Study findings and constraints: Naive subsets generally exceeded memory subsets in estimated richness.

The chain links TRBV9 to TRBJ1-2; weak D call: TRBD1 (6 bases). Sequencing was done on a sample of naive CD4+ T cells sorted from blood. The subset here: CD45RA+ positively selected. The source is a man aged 18 to 30 in good health. CDR3 DNA: TGTGCCAGCAGCGTAGATCCGGGGGCAAGTCGAGGCTACACCTTC. Translated, it gives CASSVDPGASRGYTF. Full variable domain (rest looked up from reference TRBV9 and TRBJ1-2): DSGVTQTPKHLITATGQRVTLRCSPRSGDLSVYWYQQSLDQGLQFLIQYYNGEERAKGNILERFSAQQFPDLHSELNLSSLELGDSALYFCASSVDPGASRGYTFGSGTRLTVV.